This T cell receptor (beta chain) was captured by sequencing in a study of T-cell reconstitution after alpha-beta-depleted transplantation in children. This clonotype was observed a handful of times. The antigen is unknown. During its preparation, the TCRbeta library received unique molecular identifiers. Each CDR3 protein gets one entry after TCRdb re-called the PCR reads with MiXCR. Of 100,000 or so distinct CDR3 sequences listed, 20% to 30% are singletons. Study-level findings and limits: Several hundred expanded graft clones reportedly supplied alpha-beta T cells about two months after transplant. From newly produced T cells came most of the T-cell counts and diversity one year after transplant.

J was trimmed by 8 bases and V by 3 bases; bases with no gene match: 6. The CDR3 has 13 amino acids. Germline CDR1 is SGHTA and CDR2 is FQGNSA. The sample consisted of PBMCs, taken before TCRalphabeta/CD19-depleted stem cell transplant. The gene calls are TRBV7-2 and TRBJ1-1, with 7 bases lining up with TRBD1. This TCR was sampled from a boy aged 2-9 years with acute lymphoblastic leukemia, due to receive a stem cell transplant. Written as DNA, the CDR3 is TGTGCCAGCAGCTTCCAGGGGGACCGAGAAGCTTTCTTT. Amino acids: CASSFQGDREAFF.